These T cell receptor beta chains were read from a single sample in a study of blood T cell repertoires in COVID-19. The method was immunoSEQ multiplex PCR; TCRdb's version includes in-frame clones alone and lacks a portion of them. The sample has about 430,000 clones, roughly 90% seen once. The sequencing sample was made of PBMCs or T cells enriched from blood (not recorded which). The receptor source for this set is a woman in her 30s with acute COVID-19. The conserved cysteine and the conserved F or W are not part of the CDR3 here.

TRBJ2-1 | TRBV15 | ATQAGTGGRNEQF
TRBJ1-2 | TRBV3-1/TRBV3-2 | ASSQDRGIKGYGYT
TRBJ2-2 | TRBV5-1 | ASSARDRGNTGELF
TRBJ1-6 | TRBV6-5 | ASSYSDRGVLD
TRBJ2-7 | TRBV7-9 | ASTITGTEQY
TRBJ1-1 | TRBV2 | ASSGTRRNTEAF
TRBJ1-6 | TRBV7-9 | ASQEQSSYNSPLH
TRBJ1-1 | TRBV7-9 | ASSFQAPGTEAF
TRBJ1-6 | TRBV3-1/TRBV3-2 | ASSYRGVNSPLH
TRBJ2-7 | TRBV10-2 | ASRTGGTYEQY
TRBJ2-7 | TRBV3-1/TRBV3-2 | ASSQARDEQY
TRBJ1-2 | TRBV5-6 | ASSVRSGATGGYT
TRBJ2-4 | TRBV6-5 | ASSSNGTPKNIQY
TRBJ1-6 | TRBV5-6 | ASSLSPGFSYNSPLH
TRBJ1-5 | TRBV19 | ASSPSGHNSQPQH
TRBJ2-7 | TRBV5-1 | ASSLGVNYEQY
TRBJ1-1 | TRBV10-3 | AISEFGSRNTEAF
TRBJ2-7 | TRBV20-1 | SAPDGYEQY
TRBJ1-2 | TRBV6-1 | ASSEHGTGPIYGYT
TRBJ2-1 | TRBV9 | ASSTPRRGDEGNEQF
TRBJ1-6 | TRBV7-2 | ASSLGLDRGLNSPLH
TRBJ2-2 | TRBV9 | ASSPLTSANTGELF
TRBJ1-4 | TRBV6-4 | ASSWLPTGGEKLF
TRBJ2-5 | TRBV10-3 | AISEGRGQETQY
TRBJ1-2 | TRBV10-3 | AISAGQNYGYT
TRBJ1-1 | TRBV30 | AWRQRGGTEAF
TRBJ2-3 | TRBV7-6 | ASSLSRGGSTDTQY
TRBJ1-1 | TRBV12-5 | ASGSWLGGRMNTEAF
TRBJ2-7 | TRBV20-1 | SARSVPEQY
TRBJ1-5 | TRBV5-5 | ASSLAAGDQPQH
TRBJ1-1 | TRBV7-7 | ASSLNRNTEAF
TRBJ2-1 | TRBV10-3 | AIREASGGVREQF
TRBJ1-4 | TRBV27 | ASRPRGAIIEKLF
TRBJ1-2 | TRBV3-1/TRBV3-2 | ASSQDLTGYGYT
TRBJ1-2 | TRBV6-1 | ASSDVRLSYGYT
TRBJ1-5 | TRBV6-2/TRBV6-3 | ASSYLLLNRGLNQPQH
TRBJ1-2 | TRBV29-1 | SAGTENNYGYT
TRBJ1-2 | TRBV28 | ASREQGRDGYT
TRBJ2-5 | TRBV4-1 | ASSQDGGALETQY
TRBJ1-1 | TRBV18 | ASSPDSTKLTEAF
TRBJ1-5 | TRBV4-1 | ASSQDGGEGNQPQH
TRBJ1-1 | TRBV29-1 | SARGGQNMNTEAF
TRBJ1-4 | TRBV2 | ARGSGEKLF
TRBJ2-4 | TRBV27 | ASSLGGRGVQY
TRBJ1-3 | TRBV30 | AAPGGNTIY
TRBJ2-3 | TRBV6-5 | ASRWAGGPADTQY